This is a list of T cell receptor beta chains from one sample in a study of blood T cell repertoires in COVID-19. Produced via immunoSEQ multiplex PCR; TCRdb's table is partial and in-frame only. Among roughly 190,000 clones, 75% to 95% were seen once, and the ten largest hold approximately 0.5%. Sequenced material: peripheral blood. The receptor source for this set is a man between 45 and 60 years old with acute or convalescent COVID-19. Each CDR3 is given with its conserved first and last residue. A D gene is named only where the DNA matches it firmly. Not all rows give a size; the values are once, few, many and, for expanded clones, a class.

abundance: .
d_gene: TRBD2
v_gene: TRBV7-2
j_gene: TRBJ2-5
CDR3aa: CASSLSTSGGWTQYF
CDR3nt: TGTGCCAGCAGCTTATCAACTAGCGGGGGATGGACCCAGTACTTC

abundance: .
d_gene: .
v_gene: TRBV6-6
j_gene: TRBJ2-2
CDR3aa: CATLGRGRGTGELFF
CDR3nt: TGTGCCACCCTTGGAAGGGGCCGTGGCACCGGGGAGCTGTTTTTT

abundance: .
d_gene: TRBD1
v_gene: TRBV10-2
j_gene: TRBJ1-1
CDR3aa: CASSHPSGQGIFPEAFF
CDR3nt: TGCGCCAGCTCACACCCCTCGGGACAGGGGATTTTCCCTGAAGCTTTCTTT

abundance: once
d_gene: .
v_gene: TRBV28
j_gene: TRBJ1-4
CDR3aa: CASSSGHTLGWEKLFF
CDR3nt: TGTGCCAGCAGTTCGGGACACACCTTAGGGTGGGAAAAACTGTTTTTT

abundance: .
d_gene: .
v_gene: TRBV30
j_gene: TRBJ2-3
CDR3aa: CAWKGFGTQYF
CDR3nt: TGTGCCTGGAAGGGGTTCGGTACGCAGTATTTT

abundance: .
d_gene: TRBD1
v_gene: TRBV27
j_gene: TRBJ1-6
CDR3aa: CASSLPGTGGTYNSPLHF
CDR3nt: TGTGCCAGCAGTTTACCAGGGACAGGGGGCACCTATAATTCACCCCTCCACTTT

abundance: .
d_gene: TRBD1
v_gene: TRBV2
j_gene: TRBJ2-7
CDR3aa: CAGVRTGVGEQYF
CDR3nt: TGTGCCGGAGTTCGGACAGGGGTAGGCGAGCAGTACTTC

abundance: .
d_gene: TRBD1
v_gene: TRBV14
j_gene: TRBJ2-5
CDR3aa: CASSHWTGAETQYF
CDR3nt: TGTGCCAGCAGCCATTGGACAGGGGCGGAGACCCAGTACTTC

abundance: .
d_gene: TRBD1
v_gene: TRBV7-2
j_gene: TRBJ1-2
CDR3aa: CASSPGQGRGYTF
CDR3nt: TGTGCCAGCAGCCCCGGACAGGGGCGGGGCTACACCTTC

abundance: .
d_gene: .
v_gene: TRBV2
j_gene: TRBJ1-4
CDR3aa: CASTFSGSANEKLFF
CDR3nt: TGTGCCAGCACTTTCTCAGGGTCGGCTAATGAAAAACTGTTTTTT

abundance: few
d_gene: TRBD2
v_gene: TRBV5-1
j_gene: TRBJ2-7
CDR3aa: CASSLEPGLDLYEQYF
CDR3nt: TGCGCCAGCAGCTTGGAGCCGGGACTAGACCTTTACGAGCAGTACTTC

abundance: .
d_gene: TRBD1
v_gene: TRBV19
j_gene: TRBJ1-1
CDR3aa: CASSRDRVGTEAFF
CDR3nt: TGTGCCAGTAGTAGAGACAGGGTAGGTACTGAAGCTTTCTTT

abundance: .
d_gene: TRBD2
v_gene: TRBV5-5
j_gene: TRBJ2-5
CDR3aa: CASSLDVAGGLIETQYF
CDR3nt: TGTGCCAGCAGCTTGGATGTAGCGGGAGGATTAATTGAGACCCAGTACTTC

abundance: .
d_gene: TRBD1
v_gene: TRBV28
j_gene: TRBJ2-2
CDR3aa: CASSLGTGVGTGELFF
CDR3nt: TGTGCCAGCAGTTTAGGGACAGGGGTGGGCACCGGGGAGCTGTTTTTT

abundance: .
d_gene: .
v_gene: TRBV27
j_gene: TRBJ1-1
CDR3aa: CASSLSRRPGFRLRGTEAFF
CDR3nt: TGTGCCAGCAGTTTATCCCGGCGCCCAGGGTTCCGGTTACGTGGCACTGAAGCTTTCTTT

abundance: once
d_gene: TRBD2
v_gene: TRBV27
j_gene: TRBJ2-1
CDR3aa: CASGWREDNEQFF
CDR3nt: TGTGCCAGTGGGTGGCGGGAGGACAATGAGCAGTTCTTC

abundance: .
d_gene: TRBD2
v_gene: TRBV7-9
j_gene: TRBJ2-7
CDR3aa: CASSLASGSLYEQYF
CDR3nt: TGTGCCAGCAGCTTAGCTAGCGGGAGTTTGTACGAGCAGTACTTC

abundance: .
d_gene: TRBD1
v_gene: TRBV7-8
j_gene: TRBJ2-5
CDR3aa: CASSPDRVRETQYF
CDR3nt: TGTGCCAGCAGCCCAGACAGGGTGCGGGAGACCCAGTACTTC

abundance: .
d_gene: TRBD2
v_gene: TRBV6-6
j_gene: TRBJ2-2
CDR3aa: CASRPSGRLGELFF
CDR3nt: TGTGCCAGCAGACCCAGCGGGAGGCTCGGGGAGCTGTTTTTT

abundance: .
d_gene: .
v_gene: TRBV18
j_gene: TRBJ2-4
CDR3aa: CASSPTALNIQYF
CDR3nt: TGTGCCAGCTCACCAACAGCATTAAACATTCAGTACTTC

abundance: .
d_gene: TRBD2
v_gene: TRBV18
j_gene: TRBJ2-2
CDR3aa: CASSPSSGGARTGELFF
CDR3nt: TGTGCCAGCTCACCATCTAGCGGGGGGGCCCGCACCGGGGAGCTGTTTTTT

abundance: .
d_gene: TRBD2
v_gene: TRBV19
j_gene: TRBJ2-2
CDR3aa: CASSIAGGSRAGELFF
CDR3nt: TGTGCCAGTAGTATAGCGGGGGGATCTAGGGCCGGGGAGCTGTTTTTT

abundance: once
d_gene: TRBD2
v_gene: TRBV2
j_gene: TRBJ2-7
CDR3aa: CASRISGGTWGEQYF
CDR3nt: TGTGCCAGCAGGATAAGCGGGGGGACCTGGGGCGAGCAGTACTTC

abundance: once
d_gene: .
v_gene: TRBV28
j_gene: TRBJ1-2
CDR3aa: CASSLQGRSNTF
CDR3nt: TGTGCCAGCAGTCTACAGGGCCGCTCGAACACCTTC

abundance: .
d_gene: .
v_gene: TRBV6-5
j_gene: TRBJ2-6
CDR3aa: CASSYARAGANVLTF
CDR3nt: TGTGCCAGCAGTTACGCCAGGGCGGGGGCCAACGTCCTGACTTTC

abundance: once
d_gene: .
v_gene: TRBV5-1
j_gene: TRBJ1-2
CDR3aa: CASSPRADGYTF
CDR3nt: TGCGCCAGCAGCCCCCGAGCGGATGGCTACACCTTC

abundance: .
d_gene: TRBD2
v_gene: TRBV18
j_gene: TRBJ2-7
CDR3aa: CASSPRAGATTSGRPYEQYF
CDR3nt: TGTGCCAGCTCACCGCGTGCAGGGGCTACGACTAGCGGGAGACCCTACGAGCAGTACTTC

abundance: .
d_gene: .
v_gene: TRBV18
j_gene: TRBJ1-4
CDR3aa: CASSPGGLLEEKLFF
CDR3nt: TGTGCCAGCTCACCGGGGGGGCTGCTCGAGGAAAAACTGTTTTTT

abundance: .
d_gene: .
v_gene: TRBV7-8
j_gene: TRBJ2-3
CDR3aa: CASSFRARTDTQYF
CDR3nt: TGTGCCAGCAGCTTTAGAGCGCGCACAGATACGCAGTATTTT

abundance: .
d_gene: .
v_gene: TRBV29-1
j_gene: TRBJ2-5
CDR3aa: CSVEDRGSQETQYF
CDR3nt: TGCAGCGTTGAAGACCGGGGTTCCCAAGAGACCCAGTACTTC

abundance: .
d_gene: TRBD1
v_gene: TRBV6-6
j_gene: TRBJ1-5
CDR3aa: CASSAPGGHQPQHF
CDR3nt: TGTGCCAGCAGTGCCCCAGGGGGCCATCAGCCCCAGCATTTT

abundance: .
d_gene: .
v_gene: TRBV7-6
j_gene: TRBJ2-1
CDR3aa: CASSLYQGTEQFF
CDR3nt: TGTGCCAGCAGCTTATACCAGGGAACAGAGCAGTTCTTC

abundance: .
d_gene: TRBD1
v_gene: TRBV5-1
j_gene: TRBJ1-2
CDR3aa: CASSYDREYGYTF
CDR3nt: TGCGCCAGCAGTTATGACAGGGAATATGGCTACACCTTC

abundance: .
d_gene: .
v_gene: TRBV10-3
j_gene: TRBJ1-2
CDR3aa: CAISGMGRQGEGYTF
CDR3nt: TGTGCCATCAGTGGGATGGGCCGCCAAGGGGAAGGCTACACCTTC

abundance: .
d_gene: TRBD1
v_gene: TRBV5-1
j_gene: TRBJ2-1
CDR3aa: CASSRDREYNEQFF
CDR3nt: TGCGCCAGCAGCCGCGACAGGGAGTACAATGAGCAGTTCTTC

abundance: .
d_gene: TRBD1
v_gene: TRBV10-3
j_gene: TRBJ2-5
CDR3aa: CAISEAGTEETQYF
CDR3nt: TGTGCCATCAGTGAGGCCGGGACAGAAGAGACCCAGTACTTC

abundance: .
d_gene: .
v_gene: TRBV7-2
j_gene: TRBJ2-2
CDR3aa: CASSLKSGGTGELFF
CDR3nt: TGTGCCAGCAGCTTAAAGTCGGGTGGGACCGGGGAGCTGTTTTTT